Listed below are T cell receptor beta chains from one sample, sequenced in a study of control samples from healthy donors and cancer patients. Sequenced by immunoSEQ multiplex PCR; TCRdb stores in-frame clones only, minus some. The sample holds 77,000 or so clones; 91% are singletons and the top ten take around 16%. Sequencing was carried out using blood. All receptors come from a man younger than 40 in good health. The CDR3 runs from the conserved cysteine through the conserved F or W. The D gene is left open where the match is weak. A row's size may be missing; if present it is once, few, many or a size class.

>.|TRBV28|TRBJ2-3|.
TGTGCCAGCAGTTTTGGCACCTCTCGCACAGATACGCAGTATTTT
CASSFGTSRTDTQYF
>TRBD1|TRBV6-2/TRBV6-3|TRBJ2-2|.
TGTGCCAGCAGTCCACAGGGGGCCCGCACCGGGGAGCTGTTTTTT
CASSPQGARTGELFF
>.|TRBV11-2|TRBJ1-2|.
TGTGCCAGCAGCCAGGGAGTGCCGTATGGCTACACCTTC
CASSQGVPYGYTF
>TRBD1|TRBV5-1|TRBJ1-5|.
TGCGCCAGCAGCATTACAGGGGGTAGCAATCAGCCCCAGCATTTT
CASSITGGSNQPQHF
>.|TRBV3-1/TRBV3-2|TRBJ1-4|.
TGTGCCAGCAGCCAAGCCTCAGGGGCAGGCTATGAAAAACTGTTTTTT
CASSQASGAGYEKLFF
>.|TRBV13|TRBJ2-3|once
TGTGCCAGCAGCTTAATCAGTCAGGTGGGACCAAGCACAGATACGCAGTATTTT
CASSLISQVGPSTDTQYF
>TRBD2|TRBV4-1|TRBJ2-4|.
TGCGCCAGCAGCCAATTGATAGCGGGAGGTTCGTTCGTAGGCAAAAACATTCAGTACTTC
CASSQLIAGGSFVGKNIQYF
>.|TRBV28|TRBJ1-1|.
TGTGCCAGCAGCCCGGGATCTACCCCGAACACTGAAGCTTTCTTT
CASSPGSTPNTEAFF
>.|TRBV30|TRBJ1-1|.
TGTGCCTGGAGAGGAAAGCAGGGTTTGGGCACTGAAGCTTTCTTT
CAWRGKQGLGTEAFF
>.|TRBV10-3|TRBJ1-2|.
TGTGCCATCTCTACCTCGGACAGCCCCTATGGCTACACCTTC
CAISTSDSPYGYTF
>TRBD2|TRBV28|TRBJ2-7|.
TGTGCCAGCAGTCCCCTGGGTAGCGGGGGGAACGAGCAGTACTTC
CASSPLGSGGNEQYF
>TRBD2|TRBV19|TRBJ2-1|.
TGTGCGACGGGGGGACTAGCGGGAGACAAGTTCTTC
CATGGLAGDKFF
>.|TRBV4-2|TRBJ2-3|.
TGTGCCAGCAGCCCCAGGGACGACTCGAGCACAGATACGCAGTATTTT
CASSPRDDSSTDTQYF
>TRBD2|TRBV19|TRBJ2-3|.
TGTGCCAGTAGTAAACTAGCGGAGCCCACAGATACGCAGTATTTT
CASSKLAEPTDTQYF
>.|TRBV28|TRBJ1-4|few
TGTGCCAGCAGACTGATACCGGCAACTAATGAAAAACTGTTTTTT
CASRLIPATNEKLFF
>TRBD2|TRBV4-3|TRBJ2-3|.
TGCGCCAGCAGCCCTCGACTAGCTAGCACAGATACGCAGTATTTT
CASSPRLASTDTQYF
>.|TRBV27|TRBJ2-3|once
TGTGCCAGCAGTTTAGAGGGGAGAAGCGCAGATACGCAGTATTTT
CASSLEGRSADTQYF
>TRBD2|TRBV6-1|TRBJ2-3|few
TGTGCCAGCAGTGAATCGGGGGGGAGCACAGATACGCAGTATTTT
CASSESGGSTDTQYF
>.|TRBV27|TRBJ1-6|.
TGTGCCAGCAGGGCGGTGGGTAATTCACCCCTCCACTTT
CASRAVGNSPLHF
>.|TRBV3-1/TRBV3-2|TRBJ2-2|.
TGTGCCAGCAGCCAATATGGGGAGCTGTTTTTT
CASSQYGELFF
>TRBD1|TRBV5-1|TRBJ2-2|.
TGCGCCAGCAGCTGGGGGACAGGGGACACCGGGGAGCTGTTTTTT
CASSWGTGDTGELFF
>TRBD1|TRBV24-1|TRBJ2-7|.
TGTGCCACCAGCCGGGACAGGGGCTACGAGCAGTACTTC
CATSRDRGYEQYF
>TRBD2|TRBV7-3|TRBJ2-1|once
TGTGCCAGCAGCCCCCGGGGTAGCGGGGTCGTAAGGGGCTCCTACAATGAGCAGTTCTTC
CASSPRGSGVVRGSYNEQFF
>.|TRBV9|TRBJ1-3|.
TGTGCCAGCAGCCCTCGGGCCGCCTCTGGAAACACCATATATTTT
CASSPRAASGNTIYF
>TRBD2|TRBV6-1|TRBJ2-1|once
TGTGCCAGCAGTGAAGCACTAGCGGGGGGCGGGAATGAGCAGTTCTTC
CASSEALAGGGNEQFF
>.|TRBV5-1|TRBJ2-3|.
TGCGCCAGCAGCGTCGCGCTGCAGGGCAGCACAGATACGCAGTATTTT
CASSVALQGSTDTQYF
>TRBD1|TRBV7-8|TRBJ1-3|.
TGTGCCAGCAGCCAAGGGACAGGGGCTGGAAACACCATATATTTT
CASSQGTGAGNTIYF
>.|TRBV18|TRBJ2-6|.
TGTGCCAGCTCACTCTGGGGGGCGTCTGGGGCCAACGTCCTGACTTTC
CASSLWGASGANVLTF
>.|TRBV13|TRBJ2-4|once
TGTGCCAGCAGCCTGATATCCCGGGGCAGCGAAAACATTCAGTACTTC
CASSLISRGSENIQYF
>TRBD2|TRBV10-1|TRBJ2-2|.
TGCGCCAGCAGTGAGTCGGGAGCGGGAGCCGGGGAGCTGTTTTTT
CASSESGAGAGELFF
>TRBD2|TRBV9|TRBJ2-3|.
TGTGCCAGCAGCGTAGTAGCGGGGGCCGCCACAGATACGCAGTATTTT
CASSVVAGAATDTQYF
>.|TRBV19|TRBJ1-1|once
TGTGCCAGTAGTATAGGGAGGGAAGCTTTCTTT
CASSIGREAFF
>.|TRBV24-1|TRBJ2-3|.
TGTGCCACCAGTGATAGAAGGTTTACAGATACGCAGTATTTT
CATSDRRFTDTQYF
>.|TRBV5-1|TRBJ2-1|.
TGCGCCAGCAGCTCACAGGGCTACAATGAGCAGTTCTTC
CASSSQGYNEQFF
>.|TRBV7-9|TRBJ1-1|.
TGTGCCAGCAGCTTAGGGGGTCCCTTCAGCCACTTCACTGAAGCTTTCTTT
CASSLGGPFSHFTEAFF
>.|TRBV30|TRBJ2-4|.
TGTGCCTGGAGTGACTCTAACGGGATAAACATTCAGTACTTC
CAWSDSNGINIQYF
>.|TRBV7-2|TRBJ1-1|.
TGTGCCAGCAGCTTAGATGCGGCAGGGGAAGCTTTCTTT
CASSLDAAGEAFF
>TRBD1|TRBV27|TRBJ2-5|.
TGTGCCAGCAGACGGACAGGGAAAGAAGAGACCCAGTACTTC
CASRRTGKEETQYF
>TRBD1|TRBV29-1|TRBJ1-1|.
TGCAGCGCTTTCCGGACAGGGGGCGCCGGGGGGAAAGGCACTGAAGCTTTCTTT
CSAFRTGGAGGKGTEAFF
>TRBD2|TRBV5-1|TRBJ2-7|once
TGCGCCAGCAGCCCATCAACCGGGACTAGCGGGAGCTCCGAGCAGTACTTC
CASSPSTGTSGSSEQYF
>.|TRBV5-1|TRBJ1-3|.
TGCGCCAGCAGCTTGGTTCCCCTGGAGAACTCTGGAAACACCATATATTTT
CASSLVPLENSGNTIYF
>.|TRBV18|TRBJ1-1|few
TGTGCCAGCTCACCACTAAGGGAAGCTGAAGCTTTCTTT
CASSPLREAEAFF
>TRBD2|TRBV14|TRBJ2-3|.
TGTGCCAGCCGGGAGGGAAGGAGCACAGATACGCAGTATTTT
CASREGRSTDTQYF
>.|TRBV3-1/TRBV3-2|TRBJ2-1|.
TGTGCCAGCAGCCAAGATATTCTACAGGGGGGGCCGTTCTTC
CASSQDILQGGPFF
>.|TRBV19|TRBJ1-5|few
TGTGCCAGTAGTATTCCTGGAACCCAGCATTTT
CASSIPGTQHF
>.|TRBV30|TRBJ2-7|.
TGTGCCTGGAGTAGTCCCCTGGGCGAGCAGTACTTC
CAWSSPLGEQYF
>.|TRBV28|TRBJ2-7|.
TGTGCCAGCAGTTGGGCTGATGAGGGGGGGCCACCCTACGAGCAGTACTTC
CASSWADEGGPPYEQYF
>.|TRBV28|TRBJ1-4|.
TGTGCCAGCAGCACGGGCAGGGGATCGAGTGAAAAACTGTTTTTT
CASSTGRGSSEKLFF
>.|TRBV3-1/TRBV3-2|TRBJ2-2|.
TGTGCCAGCAGCCAGTTCACCTCGAACACCGGGGAGCTGTTTTTT
CASSQFTSNTGELFF
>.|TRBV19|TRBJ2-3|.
TGTGCCAGTAGTATAGATCGCATCGATACGCAGTATTTT
CASSIDRIDTQYF
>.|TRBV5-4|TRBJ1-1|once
TGTGCCAGCAGCTTGGATGGGGGGCAGAGGAACACTGAAGCTTTCTTT
CASSLDGGQRNTEAFF
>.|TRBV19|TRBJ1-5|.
TGTGCCAGTAGTATGGGACGGAGCAATCAGCCCCAGCATTTT
CASSMGRSNQPQHF
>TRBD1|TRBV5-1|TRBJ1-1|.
TGCGCCAGCAGCGATCAGGGGGCGGGGACTGAAGCTTTCTTT
CASSDQGAGTEAFF
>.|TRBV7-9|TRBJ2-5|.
TGTGCCAGCAGTCCCGGGCATCAAGAGACCCAGTACTTC
CASSPGHQETQYF
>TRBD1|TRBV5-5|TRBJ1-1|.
TGTGCCAGCAGCCCTCAGGGGGGGGAAACTGAAGCTTTCTTT
CASSPQGGETEAFF